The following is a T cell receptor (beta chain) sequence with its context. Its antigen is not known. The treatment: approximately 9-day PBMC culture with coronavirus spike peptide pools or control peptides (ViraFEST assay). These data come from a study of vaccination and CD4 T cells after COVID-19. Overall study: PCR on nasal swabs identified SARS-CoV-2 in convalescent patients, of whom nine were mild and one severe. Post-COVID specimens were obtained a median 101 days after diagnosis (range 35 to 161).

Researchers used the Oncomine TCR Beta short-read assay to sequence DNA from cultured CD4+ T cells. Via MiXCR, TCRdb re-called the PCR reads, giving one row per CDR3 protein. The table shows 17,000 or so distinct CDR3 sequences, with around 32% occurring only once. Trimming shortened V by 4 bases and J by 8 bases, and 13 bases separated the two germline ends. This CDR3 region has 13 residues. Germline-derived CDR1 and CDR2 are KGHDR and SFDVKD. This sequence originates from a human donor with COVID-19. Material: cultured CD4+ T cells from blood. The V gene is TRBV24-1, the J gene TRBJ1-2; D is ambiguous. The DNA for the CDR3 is TGTGCCACCAGTGAACCTAATGGACTCGGCTACACCTTC. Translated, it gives CATSEPNGLGYTF.